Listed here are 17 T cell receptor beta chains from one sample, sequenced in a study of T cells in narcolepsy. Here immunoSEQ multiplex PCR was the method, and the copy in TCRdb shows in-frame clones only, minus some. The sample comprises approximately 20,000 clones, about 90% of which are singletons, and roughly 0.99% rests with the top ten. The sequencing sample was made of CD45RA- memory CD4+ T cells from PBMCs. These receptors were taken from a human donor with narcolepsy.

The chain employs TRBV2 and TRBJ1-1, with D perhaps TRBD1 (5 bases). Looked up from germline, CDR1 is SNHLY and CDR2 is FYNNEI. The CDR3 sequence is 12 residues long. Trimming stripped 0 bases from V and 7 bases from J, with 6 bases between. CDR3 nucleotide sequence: TGTGCCAGCAGTGAAGCCGGGGGTGAAGCTTTCTTT. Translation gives CASSEAGGEAFF.

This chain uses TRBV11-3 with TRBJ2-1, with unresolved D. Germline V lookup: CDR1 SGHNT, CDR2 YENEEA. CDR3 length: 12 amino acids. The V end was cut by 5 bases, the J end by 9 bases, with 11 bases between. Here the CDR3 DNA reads TGTGCCAGCAGCCCGCGCTTGGGTGAGCAGTTCTTC. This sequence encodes CASSPRLGEQFF.

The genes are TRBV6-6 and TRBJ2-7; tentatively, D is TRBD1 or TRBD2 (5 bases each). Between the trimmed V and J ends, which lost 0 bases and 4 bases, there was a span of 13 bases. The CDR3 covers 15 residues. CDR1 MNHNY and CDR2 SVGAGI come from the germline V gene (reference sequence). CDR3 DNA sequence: TGTGCCAGCAGTTACTCCCTTGGCAGGGAGTACGAGCAGTACTTC. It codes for CASSYSLGREYEQYF.

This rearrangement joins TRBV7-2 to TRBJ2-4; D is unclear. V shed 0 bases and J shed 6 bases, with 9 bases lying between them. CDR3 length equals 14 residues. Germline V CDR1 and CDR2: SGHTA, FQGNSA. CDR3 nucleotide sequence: TGTGCCAGCAGCTTAGCAGGGAACACAAACATTCAGTACTTC. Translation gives CASSLAGNTNIQYF.

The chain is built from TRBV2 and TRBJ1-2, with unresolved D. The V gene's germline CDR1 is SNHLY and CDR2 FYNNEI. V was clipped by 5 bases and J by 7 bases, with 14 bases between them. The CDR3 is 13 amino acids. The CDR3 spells CASSSPNPGGYTF. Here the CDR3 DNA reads TGTGCCAGCAGTTCCCCTAATCCGGGTGGCTACACCTTC.

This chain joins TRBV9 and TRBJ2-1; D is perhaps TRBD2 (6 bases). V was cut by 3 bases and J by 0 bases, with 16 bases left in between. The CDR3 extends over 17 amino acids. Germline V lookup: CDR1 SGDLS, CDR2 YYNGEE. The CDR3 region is CASSAPSGGSSYNEQFF. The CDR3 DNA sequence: TGTGCCAGCAGCGCCCCATCTGGGGGGAGCTCCTACAATGAGCAGTTCTTC.

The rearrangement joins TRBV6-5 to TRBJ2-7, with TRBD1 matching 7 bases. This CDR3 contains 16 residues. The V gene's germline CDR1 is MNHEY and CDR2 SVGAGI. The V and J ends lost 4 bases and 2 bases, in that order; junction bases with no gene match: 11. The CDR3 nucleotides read TGTGCCAGCAGTTCCCCTTCGACTACAGGGGCCTACGAGCAGTACTTC. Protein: CASSSPSTTGAYEQYF.

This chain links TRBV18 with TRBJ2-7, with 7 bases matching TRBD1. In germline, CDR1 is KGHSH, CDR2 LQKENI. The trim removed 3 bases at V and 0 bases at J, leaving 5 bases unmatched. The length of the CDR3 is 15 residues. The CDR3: CASSPMDRSSYEQYF. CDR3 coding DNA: TGTGCCAGCTCACCTATGGACAGGAGCTCCTACGAGCAGTACTTC.

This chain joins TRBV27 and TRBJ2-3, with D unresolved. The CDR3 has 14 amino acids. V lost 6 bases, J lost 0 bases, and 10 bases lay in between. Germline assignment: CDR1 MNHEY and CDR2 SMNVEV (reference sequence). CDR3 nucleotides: TGTGCCAGCAGGGCCGGGTCTAGCACAGATACGCAGTATTTT. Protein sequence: CASRAGSSTDTQYF.

The CDR3 loop is CASSLDLGVYGYTF. The CDR3 DNA is TGCGCCAGCAGCTTGGATCTGGGAGTCTATGGCTACACCTTC. This sequence joins TRBV5-1 and TRBJ1-2; D is ambiguous. The CDR3 extends over 14 amino acids. The germline gives CDR1 SGHRS, CDR2 YFSETQ. Trimming pared 0 bases from V and 4 bases from J, leaving 10 bases between.

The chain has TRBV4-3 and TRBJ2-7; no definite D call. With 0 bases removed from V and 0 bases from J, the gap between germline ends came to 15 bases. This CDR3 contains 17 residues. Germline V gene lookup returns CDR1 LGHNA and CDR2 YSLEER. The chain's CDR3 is CASSQDLSSGSSYEQYF. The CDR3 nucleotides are TGCGCCAGCAGCCAAGATCTATCGTCCGGAAGCTCCTACGAGCAGTACTTC.

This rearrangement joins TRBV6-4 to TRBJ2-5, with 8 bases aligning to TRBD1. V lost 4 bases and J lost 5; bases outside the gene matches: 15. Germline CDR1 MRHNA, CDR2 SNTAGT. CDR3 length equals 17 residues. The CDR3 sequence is CASSGPRTGTRGETQYF. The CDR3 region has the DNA TGTGCCAGCAGTGGGCCCCGGACAGGGACCAGAGGTGAGACCCAGTACTTC.

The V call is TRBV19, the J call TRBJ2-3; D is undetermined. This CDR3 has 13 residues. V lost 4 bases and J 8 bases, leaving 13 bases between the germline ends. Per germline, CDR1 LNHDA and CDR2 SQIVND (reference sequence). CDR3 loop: CASSTLSKITQYF. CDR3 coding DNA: TGTGCCAGTAGTACCCTGAGCAAGATTACGCAGTATTTT.

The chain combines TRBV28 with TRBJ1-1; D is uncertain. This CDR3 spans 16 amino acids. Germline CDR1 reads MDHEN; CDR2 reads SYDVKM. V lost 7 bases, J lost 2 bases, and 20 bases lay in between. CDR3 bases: TGTGCCAGCAACAAGGAAAGGCTCTTCGGCAACACTGAAGCTTTCTTT. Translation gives CASNKERLFGNTEAFF.

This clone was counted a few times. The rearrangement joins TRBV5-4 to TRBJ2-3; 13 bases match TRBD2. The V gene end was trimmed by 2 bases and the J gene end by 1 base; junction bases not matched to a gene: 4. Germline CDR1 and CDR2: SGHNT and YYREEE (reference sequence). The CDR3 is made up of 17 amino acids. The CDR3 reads CASSLLLAGGRTDTQYF. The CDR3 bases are TGTGCCAGCAGCTTATTACTAGCGGGAGGGCGCACAGATACGCAGTATTTT.

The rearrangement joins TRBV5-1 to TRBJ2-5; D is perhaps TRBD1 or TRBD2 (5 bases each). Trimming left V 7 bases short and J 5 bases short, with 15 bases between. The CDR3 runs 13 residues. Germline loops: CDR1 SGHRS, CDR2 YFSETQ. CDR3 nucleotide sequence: TGCGCCAGCCAGAAACGAGAGGGGGAGACCCAGTACTTC. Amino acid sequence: CASQKREGETQYF.

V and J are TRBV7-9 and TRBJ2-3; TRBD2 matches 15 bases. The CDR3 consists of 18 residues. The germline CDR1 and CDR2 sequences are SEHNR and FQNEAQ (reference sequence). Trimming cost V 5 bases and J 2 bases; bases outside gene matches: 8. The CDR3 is CASSPGTSGRRTTDTQYF. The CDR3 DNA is TGTGCCAGCAGCCCAGGGACTAGCGGGAGGCGGACCACAGATACGCAGTATTTT.